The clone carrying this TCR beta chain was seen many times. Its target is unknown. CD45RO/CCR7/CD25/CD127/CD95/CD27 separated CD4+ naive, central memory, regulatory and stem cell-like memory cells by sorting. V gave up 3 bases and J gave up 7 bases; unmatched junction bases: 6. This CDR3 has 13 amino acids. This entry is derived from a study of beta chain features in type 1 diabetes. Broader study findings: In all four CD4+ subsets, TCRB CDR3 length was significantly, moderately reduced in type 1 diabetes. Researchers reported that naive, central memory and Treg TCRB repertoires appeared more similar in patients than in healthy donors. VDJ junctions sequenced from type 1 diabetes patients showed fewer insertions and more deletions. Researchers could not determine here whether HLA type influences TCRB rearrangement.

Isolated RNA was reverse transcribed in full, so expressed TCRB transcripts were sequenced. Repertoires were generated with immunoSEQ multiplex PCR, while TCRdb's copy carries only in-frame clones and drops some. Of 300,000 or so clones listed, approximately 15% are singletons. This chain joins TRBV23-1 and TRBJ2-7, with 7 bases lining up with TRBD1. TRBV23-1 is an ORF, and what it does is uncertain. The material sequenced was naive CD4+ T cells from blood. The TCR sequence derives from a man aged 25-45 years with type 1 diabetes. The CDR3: CASSQGTDREQYF. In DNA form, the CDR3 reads TGCGCCAGCAGTCAGGGGACAGATAGGGAGCAGTACTTC.